The subject of this entry is one T cell receptor (beta chain). The antigen is unknown. The sample is drawn from a study of CXCR3-negative and CXCR3-positive naive CD8 T cells. Study results and limitations: Memory cells showed distinct TRBV-TRBJ patterns, while the two naive subsets matched. Memory CD8+ cells had much lower diversity, and both naive subsets had comparably high diversity.

The CDR3 contains 11 residues. Germline CDR1 is SQVTM and CDR2 is ANQGSEA. Through 5' RACE with UMI labels, the TRB cDNA libraries were prepared. For each CDR3 protein, TCRdb gives one entry from its re-call of the 5' RACE reads, without DNA. This sample's clone table lists 45,000 or so distinct CDR3 sequences. The TCR originated in a human donor in good health. Some clones in this sample may be carry-over from other donors' samples. The sequenced material came from memory CD8+ T cells from blood. The chain has TRBV29-1 and TRBJ1-2. CDR3 region: CSTVGGGGYTF.